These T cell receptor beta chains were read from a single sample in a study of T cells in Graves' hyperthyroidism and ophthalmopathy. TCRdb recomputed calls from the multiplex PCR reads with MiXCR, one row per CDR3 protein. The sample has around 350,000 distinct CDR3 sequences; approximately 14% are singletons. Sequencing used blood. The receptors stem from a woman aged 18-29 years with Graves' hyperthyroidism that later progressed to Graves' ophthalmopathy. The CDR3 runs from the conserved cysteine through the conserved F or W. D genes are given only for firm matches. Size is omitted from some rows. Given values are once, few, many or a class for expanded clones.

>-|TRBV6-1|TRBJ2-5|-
TGTGCCAGCAGTCGAACTAGAGGAGAGACCCAGTACTTC
CASSRTRGETQYF
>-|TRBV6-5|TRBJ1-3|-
TGTGCCAGCAGTTCGGGGGAATGGCCGGGGAACACCATATATTTT
CASSSGEWPGNTIYF
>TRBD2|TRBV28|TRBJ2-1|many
TGTGCCAGCAGTTTTGTTGCGGGGGGCTCCTACAATGAGCAGTTCTTC
CASSFVAGGSYNEQFF
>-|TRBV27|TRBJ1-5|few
TGTGCCAGCAGAGCATCAGGGGTCTTAGATCAGCCCCAGCATTTT
CASRASGVLDQPQHF
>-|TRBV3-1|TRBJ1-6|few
TGTGCCAGCAGCTCCCGACTGATACCTACTCCTAATTCACCCCTCCACTTT
CASSSRLIPTPNSPLHF
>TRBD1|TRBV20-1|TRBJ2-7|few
TGCAGTGCTAGAGATCGGACGTTTCATCCGGACAGGCCCTACGAGCAGTACTTC
CSARDRTFHPDRPYEQYF
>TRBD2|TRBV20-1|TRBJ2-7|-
TGCAGTGCTAGATCCCTAGCGGTGAGCGAGCAGTACTTC
CSARSLAVSEQYF
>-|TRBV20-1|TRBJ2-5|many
TGCAGTGCGGTTTGGCGCGAAGAGACCCAGTACTTC
CSAVWREETQYF
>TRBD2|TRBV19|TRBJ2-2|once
TGTGCCAGTAGTATCGGCGGGGCGGGAGGGCCCGCCGGGGAGCTGTTTTTT
CASSIGGAGGPAGELFF
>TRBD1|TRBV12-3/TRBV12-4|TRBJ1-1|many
TGTGCCAGCAGTTGGGGACAGGGCGGGGACACTGAAGCTTTCTTT
CASSWGQGGDTEAFF
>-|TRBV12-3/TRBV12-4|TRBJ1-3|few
TGTGCCAGCAGTTCCTCGATTACATCTGGAAACACCATATATTTT
CASSSSITSGNTIYF
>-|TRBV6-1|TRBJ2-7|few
TGTGCCAGCAGTTCAATCCTATACGAGCAGTACTTC
CASSSILYEQYF
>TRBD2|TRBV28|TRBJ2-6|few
TGTGCCAGCGAGGGCCGGATTAGCGGGAAACCTGGGGCCAACGTCCTGACTTTC
CASEGRISGKPGANVLTF
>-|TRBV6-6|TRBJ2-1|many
TGTGCCAGCAGTTACTCAGGCAGGGGCTACAATGAGCAGTTCTTC
CASSYSGRGYNEQFF
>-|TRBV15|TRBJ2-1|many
TGTGCCACCAGCGTTAGGTCAGTCGGCGGCAATGAGCAGTTCTTC
CATSVRSVGGNEQFF